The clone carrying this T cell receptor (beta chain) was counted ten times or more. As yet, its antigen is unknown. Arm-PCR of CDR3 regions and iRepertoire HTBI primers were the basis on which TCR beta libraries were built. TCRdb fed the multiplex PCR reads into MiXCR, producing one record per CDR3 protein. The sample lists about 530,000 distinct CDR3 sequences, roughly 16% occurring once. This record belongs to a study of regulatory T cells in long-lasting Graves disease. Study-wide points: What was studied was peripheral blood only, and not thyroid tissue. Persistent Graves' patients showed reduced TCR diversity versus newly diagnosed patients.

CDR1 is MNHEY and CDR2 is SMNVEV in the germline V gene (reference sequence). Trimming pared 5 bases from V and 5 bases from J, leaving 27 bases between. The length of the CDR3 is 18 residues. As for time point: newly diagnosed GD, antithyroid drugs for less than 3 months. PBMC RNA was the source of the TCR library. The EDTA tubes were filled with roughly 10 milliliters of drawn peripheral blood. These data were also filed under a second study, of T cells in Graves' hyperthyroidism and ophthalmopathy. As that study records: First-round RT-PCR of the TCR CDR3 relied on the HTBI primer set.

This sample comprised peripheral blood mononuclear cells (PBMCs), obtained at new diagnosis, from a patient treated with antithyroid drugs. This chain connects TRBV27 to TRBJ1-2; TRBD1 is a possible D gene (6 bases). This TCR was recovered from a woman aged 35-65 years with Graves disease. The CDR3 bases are TGTGCCAGCAGTCAGACGACATGGGGGGCGGTTTTTAATTATGGCTACACCTTC. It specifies CASSQTTWGAVFNYGYTF.